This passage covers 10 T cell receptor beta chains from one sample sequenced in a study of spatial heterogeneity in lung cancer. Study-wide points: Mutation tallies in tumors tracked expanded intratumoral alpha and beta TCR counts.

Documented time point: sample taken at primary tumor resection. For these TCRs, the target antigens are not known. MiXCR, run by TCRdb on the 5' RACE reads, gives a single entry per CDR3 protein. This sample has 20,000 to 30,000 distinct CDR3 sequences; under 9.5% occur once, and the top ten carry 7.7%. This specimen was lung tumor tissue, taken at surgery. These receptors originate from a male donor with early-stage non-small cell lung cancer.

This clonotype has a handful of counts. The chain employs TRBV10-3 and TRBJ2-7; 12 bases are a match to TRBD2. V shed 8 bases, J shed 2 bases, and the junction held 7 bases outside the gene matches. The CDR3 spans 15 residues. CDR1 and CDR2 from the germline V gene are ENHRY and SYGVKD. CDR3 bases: TGTGCCATCGGCAAACTAGCGGGAGGAACCTACGAGCAGTACTTC. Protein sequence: CAIGKLAGGTYEQYF.

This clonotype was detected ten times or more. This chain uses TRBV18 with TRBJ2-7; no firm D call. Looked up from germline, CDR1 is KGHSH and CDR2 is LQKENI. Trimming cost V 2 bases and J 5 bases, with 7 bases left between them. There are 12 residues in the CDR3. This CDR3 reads CASSPRADEQYF. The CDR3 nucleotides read TGTGCCAGCTCACCAAGGGCGGACGAGCAGTACTTC.

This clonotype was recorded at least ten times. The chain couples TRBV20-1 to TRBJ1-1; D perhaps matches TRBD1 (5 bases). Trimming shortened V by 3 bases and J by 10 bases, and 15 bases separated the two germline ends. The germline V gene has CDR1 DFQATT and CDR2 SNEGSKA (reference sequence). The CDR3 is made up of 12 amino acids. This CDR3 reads CSARPGGFGAFF. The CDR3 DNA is TGCAGTGCTAGGCCCGGGGGTTTCGGAGCTTTCTTT.

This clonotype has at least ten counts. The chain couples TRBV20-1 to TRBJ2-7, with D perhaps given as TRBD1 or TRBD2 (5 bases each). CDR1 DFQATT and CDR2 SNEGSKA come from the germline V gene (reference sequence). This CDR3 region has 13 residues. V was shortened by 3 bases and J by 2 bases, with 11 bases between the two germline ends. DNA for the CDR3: TGCAGTGCTAGCTGGGGACGTACCTACGAGCAGTACTTC. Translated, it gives CSASWGRTYEQYF.

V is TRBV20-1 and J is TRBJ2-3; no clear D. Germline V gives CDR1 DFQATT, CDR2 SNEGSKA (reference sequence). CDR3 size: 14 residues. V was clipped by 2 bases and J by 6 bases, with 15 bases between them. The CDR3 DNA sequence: TGCAGTGCTAGACTCGTGAGCCCTCAGGATACGCAGTATTTT. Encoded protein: CSARLVSPQDTQYF.

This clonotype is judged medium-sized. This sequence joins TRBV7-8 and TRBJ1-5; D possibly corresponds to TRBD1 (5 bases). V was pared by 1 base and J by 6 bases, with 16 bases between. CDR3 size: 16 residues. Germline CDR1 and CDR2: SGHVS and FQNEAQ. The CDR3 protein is CASSLGGRTGVQPQHF. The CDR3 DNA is TGTGCCAGCAGCTTAGGGGGCAGGACGGGAGTTCAGCCCCAGCATTTT. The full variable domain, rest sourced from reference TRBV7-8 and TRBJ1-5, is GAGVSQSPRYKVAKRGQDVALRCDPISGHVSLFWYQQALGQGPEFLTYFQNEAQLDKSGLPSDRFFAERPEGSVSTLKIQRTQQEDSAVYLCASSLGGRTGVQPQHFGDGTRLSIL.

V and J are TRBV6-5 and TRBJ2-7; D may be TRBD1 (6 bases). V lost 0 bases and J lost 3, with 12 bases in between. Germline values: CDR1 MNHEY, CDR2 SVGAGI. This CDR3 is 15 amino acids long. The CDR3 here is CASSYSGIGGYEQYF. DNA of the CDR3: TGTGCCAGCAGTTACTCGGGTATAGGGGGCTACGAGCAGTACTTC.

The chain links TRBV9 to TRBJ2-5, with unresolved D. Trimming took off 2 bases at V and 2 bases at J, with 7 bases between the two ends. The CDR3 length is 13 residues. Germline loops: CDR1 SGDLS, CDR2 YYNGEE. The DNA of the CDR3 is TGTGCCAGCAGCGTGACTGAGCAAGAGACCCAGTACTTC. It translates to CASSVTEQETQYF.

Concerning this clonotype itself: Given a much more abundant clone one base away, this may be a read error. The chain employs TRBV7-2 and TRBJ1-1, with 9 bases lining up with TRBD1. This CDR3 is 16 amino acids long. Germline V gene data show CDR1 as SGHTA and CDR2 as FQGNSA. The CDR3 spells CASSLTAGTGSTEPFF. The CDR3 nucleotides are TGTGCCAGCAGCTTGACCGCCGGGACAGGGTCCACTGAACCTTTCTTT.

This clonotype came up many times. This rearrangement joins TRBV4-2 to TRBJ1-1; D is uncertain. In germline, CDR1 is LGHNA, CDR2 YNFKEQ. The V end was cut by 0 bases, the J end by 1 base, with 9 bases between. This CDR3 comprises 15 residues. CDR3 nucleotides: TGTGCCAGCAGCCAAGATCAGATGGGGAACACTGAAGCTTTCTTT. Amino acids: CASSQDQMGNTEAFF.